This T cell receptor (beta chain) was captured in a study of OX40 agonist ivuxolimab in advanced cancers. Study background: Age averaged 60 years (range about 23 to 80), and less than 85% were male.

This clone came up once. As yet, its antigen is unknown. The table came from immunoSEQ multiplex PCR; TCRdb's copy has only in-frame clones and leaves some out. In the table there are about 54,000 clones, roughly 77% of which are singletons. Study-wide results and caveats: Researchers report that CD8+ T cells had, on average, more expanded clones than CD4+. Clones of CD4+ and CD8+ blood T cells grew by week 6 at doses of 0.1 to 3.0 mg/kg.

Samples were taken at baseline and on day 1 of cycles 4 and 7. V lost 7 bases and J 7 bases, leaving 16 bases between the germline ends. The CDR3 has 13 residues. CDR1 and CDR2 (germline): MNHNY, SVGAGI (reference sequence). The chain links TRBV6-6 to TRBJ1-2; D not certain. The origin of this receptor is an adult with an advanced solid tumor such as melanoma, head and neck, liver or kidney cancer. The source was CD4+ or CD8+ T cells sorted from blood, collected in a trial of the OX40 agonist ivuxolimab. As DNA, the CDR3 is TGTGCCAGCACGGAGGCGTCGTCTGGTGGCTACACCTTC. Protein product: CASTEASSGGYTF.